The 14 T cell receptor beta chains in this list originate from one sample, sequenced in a study of blood T cell repertoires in COVID-19. Generated by immunoSEQ multiplex PCR, the TCRdb table keeps only in-frame clones and is missing some. The sample shows some 700,000 clones, around 89% of them seen only once. Specimen: peripheral blood. Source of these receptors: a woman younger than 35 with acute or convalescent COVID-19.

The chain carries TRBV9 and TRBJ2-7, with 9 bases lining up with TRBD2. The CDR3 runs 13 residues. V shed 3 bases and J 2 bases; nucleotides not matched to a gene: 0. CDR1 is SGDLS, CDR2 YYNGEE, per germline. The CDR3, as DNA: TGTGCCAGCAGCGCTAGCGGGACCTACGAGCAGTACTTC. It codes for CASSASGTYEQYF.

This sequence joins TRBV18 and TRBJ2-7, with TRBD1 matching 12 bases. Losses at the gene ends were 5 bases for V and 2 bases for J; bases not matched to a gene: 4. This CDR3 region has 15 residues. Germline CDR1 is KGHSH and CDR2 is LQKENI. This CDR3 is CASSAGTGGTYEQYF. The CDR3 DNA reads TGTGCCAGCTCAGCCGGGACAGGGGGCACCTACGAGCAGTACTTC.

The chain is built from TRBV6-5 and TRBJ2-7; D is possibly TRBD1 (6 bases). Germline loops: CDR1 MNHEY, CDR2 SVGAGI. V shed 6 bases and J shed 2 bases, with 14 bases lying between them. The length of the CDR3 is 14 residues. The CDR3 region is CASSDRDTAYEQYF. The DNA of the CDR3 is TGTGCCAGCAGCGATCGGGACACTGCCTACGAGCAGTACTTC.

The chain has TRBV7-9 and TRBJ1-2; D gene uncertain. Germline V gene sequence: CDR1 SEHNR, CDR2 FQNEAQ (reference sequence). V was cut by 6 bases and J by 4 bases, with 6 bases left in between. This CDR3 has 11 amino acids. The CDR3 protein is CASSWAYGYTF. CDR3 coding DNA: TGTGCCAGCAGTTGGGCCTATGGCTACACCTTC.

V usage is TRBV13 and J usage is TRBJ1-1, with D tentatively TRBD1 (6 bases). Trimming cost V 4 bases and J 12 bases, with 24 bases left between them. Germline V lookup: CDR1 PRHDT, CDR2 FYEKMQ (reference sequence). The CDR3 runs to 15 residues. The DNA of the CDR3 is TGTGCCAGCAGCTGGGGAGGGGGACCCAGGGCTAGACCTTTCTTT. It is translated as CASSWGGGPRARPFF.

This chain connects TRBV6-6 to TRBJ2-2; D might be TRBD1 (6 bases). The germline V gene has CDR1 MNHNY and CDR2 SVGAGI (reference sequence). V dropped 6 bases and J dropped 3 bases, with 11 bases sitting between them. The CDR3 is made up of 14 amino acids. The CDR3 region is CASRQGMHTGELFF. CDR3 nucleotides: TGTGCCAGCAGACAGGGAATGCACACCGGGGAGCTGTTTTTT.

V gene TRBV24-1 combines with J gene TRBJ1-1; D is unresolved. The CDR3 sequence is 13 residues long. V was cut by 3 bases and J by 10 bases, with 14 bases left in between. Germline V gene lookup returns CDR1 KGHDR and CDR2 SFDVKD. The CDR3 loop is CATSDRRGSPAFF. DNA for the CDR3: TGTGCCACCAGTGATCGGAGAGGGTCTCCAGCTTTCTTT.

V is TRBV4-3 and J is TRBJ2-1, with D possibly TRBD2 on 5 matching bases. This CDR3 spans 13 amino acids. The germline V gene encodes CDR1 LGHNA and CDR2 YSLEER. V lost 1 base and J lost 9, with 10 bases in between. The CDR3, as DNA: TGCGCCAGCAGCCAAGGTAGCGCGGGTGAGCAGTTCTTC. It yields the protein CASSQGSAGEQFF.

V is TRBV5-1 and J is TRBJ2-2; TRBD1 matches at 9 bases. V was pared by 2 bases and J by 3 bases, with 26 bases of the junction left unmatched. This CDR3 comprises 23 residues. In germline, CDR1 is SGHRS, CDR2 YFSETQ. CDR3 sequence: CASSFPLAEILKRTGVHTGELFF. The CDR3 DNA sequence: TGCGCCAGCAGCTTCCCGTTAGCCGAGATACTTAAGCGGACAGGGGTTCACACCGGGGAGCTGTTTTTT. The full variable domain, its missing parts supplied by reference TRBV5-1 and TRBJ2-2, is KAGVTQTPRYLIKTRGQQVTLSCSPISGHRSVSWYQQTPGQGLQFLFEYFSETQRNKGNFPGRFSGRQFSNSRSEMNVSTLELGDSALYLCASSFPLAEILKRTGVHTGELFFGEGSRLTVL.

The count of this clone is one. The CDR3 protein is CASSYWTGRDGYTF. The CDR3 nucleotides read TGCGCCAGCAGCTACTGGACAGGGAGGGATGGCTACACCTTC. This chain uses TRBV5-1 with TRBJ1-2; 8 nucleotides align to TRBD1. The germline V gene has CDR1 SGHRS and CDR2 YFSETQ. Unmatched junction bases numbered 7, after V lost 3 bases and J lost 6 bases. The CDR3 spans 14 residues.

The chain has TRBV5-4 and TRBJ1-1; perhaps TRBD1 as D (6 bases). CDR1 is SGHNT, CDR2 YYREEE, per germline (reference sequence). The CDR3 has 15 amino acids. V lost 2 bases and J lost 0, with 11 bases in between. The CDR3 spells CASSFKTGMNTEAFF. CDR3 nucleotides: TGTGCCAGCAGCTTTAAAACAGGGATGAACACTGAAGCTTTCTTT.

The chain uses TRBV10-3 and TRBJ2-2; 7 nucleotides align to TRBD1. The germline V gene has CDR1 ENHRY and CDR2 SYGVKD. Trimming removed 4 bases from V and 7 bases from J; junction bases left unmatched: 6. The CDR3 has 14 residues. The CDR3 sequence: CAISAEGGFGELFF. CDR3 nucleotides: TGTGCCATCAGTGCCGAAGGGGGCTTCGGGGAGCTGTTTTTT.

This chain connects TRBV27 to TRBJ2-2, with D possibly matching TRBD1 (6 bases). The CDR3 has 15 residues. CDR1 and CDR2 from the germline V gene are MNHEY and SMNVEV (reference sequence). V lost 3 bases to trimming and J lost 6 bases, with 14 bases between them. CDR3 nucleotide sequence: TGTGCCAGCAGTTTGGGGACAAAACCGGCCGGGGAGCTGTTTTTT. Translation gives CASSLGTKPAGELFF.

In DNA, the CDR3 is TGCGCCAGCAGTCGCGGACAGGAATCGAACTATGGCTACACCTTC. This sequence encodes CASSRGQESNYGYTF. This chain joins TRBV10-2 and TRBJ1-2; the match to TRBD1 covers 7 bases. The germline V gene has CDR1 WSHSY and CDR2 SAAADI. This CDR3 has 15 residues. The V and J ends lost 5 bases and 2 bases, in that order; junction bases with no gene match: 8.